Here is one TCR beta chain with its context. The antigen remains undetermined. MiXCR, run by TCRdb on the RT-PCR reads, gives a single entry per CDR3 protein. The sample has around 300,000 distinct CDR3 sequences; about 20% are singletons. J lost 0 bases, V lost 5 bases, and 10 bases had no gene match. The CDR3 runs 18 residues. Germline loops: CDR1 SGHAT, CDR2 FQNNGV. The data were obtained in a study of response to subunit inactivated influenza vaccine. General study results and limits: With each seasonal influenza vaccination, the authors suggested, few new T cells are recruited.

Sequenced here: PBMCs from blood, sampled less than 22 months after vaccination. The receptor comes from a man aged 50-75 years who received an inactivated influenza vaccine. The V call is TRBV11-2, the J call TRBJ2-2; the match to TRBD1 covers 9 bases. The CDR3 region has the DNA TGTGCCAGCAGCCCAACCGGGACAGGGCCGGCGAACACCGGGGAGCTGTTTTTT. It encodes CASSPTGTGPANTGELFF.